The clone carrying this T cell receptor (beta chain) was recorded many times. Its antigen is unidentified. One entry per CDR3 protein results from TCRdb running MiXCR on the 5' RACE reads. The sample has more than 75,000 distinct CDR3 sequences, 11% to 15% seen once. This sample stems from a study of T-cell memory formation after mild COVID-19. The study's findings and limits: Clones that contracted from day 15 to 85 had balanced CD4/CD8; later expanders were CD4+ biased.

The CDR3 consists of 12 residues. Trimming removed 4 bases at V and 6 bases at J, with 10 bases between. Germline CDR1 reads SQVTM; CDR2 reads ANQGSEA. The sequence came from an adult woman who had mild COVID-19 (a few samples of this study predate the infection). Cell type and time point are not known. The chain uses TRBV29-1 and TRBJ2-4, with a tentative D call TRBD2 (6 bases). Sequencing was carried out using PBMCs or a T cell subset sorted from them (not recorded which). CDR3 sequence (DNA): TGCAGCGTTGGGGCGGGGAGAAACATTCAGTACTTC. Residues: CSVGAGRNIQYF.